This TCR beta chain originates from a study of blood T cell repertoires in COVID-19. This CDR3 comprises 15 residues. From germline, CDR1 is SGHRS and CDR2 YFSETQ. Trimming took 1 base from V and 0 from J, leaving 10 bases between them. Everyone who took part was about 18 to 90 years old, and they came from about two dozen US areas. Participants in the exposed group had met a COVID-19 case in the 2 weeks before joining the study. In the authors' methods: From reference gene primer amplification, estimates of nucleated cell counts were derived. Profiled with immunoSEQ multiplex PCR; TCRdb holds only in-frame clones, not every one. V and J calls and clone size are as listed in that table; D and trimming were resolved from the DNA. This table has a few hundred thousand clones, about 88% appearing once.

The chain combines TRBV5-1 with TRBJ1-1; TRBD1 might be the D (6 bases). This TCR derives from a young woman who had been exposed to COVID-19. The material sequenced was PBMCs or T cells enriched from blood (not recorded which). CDR3 residues: CASSLTTGLNTEAFF. The CDR3 DNA follows: TGCGCCAGCAGCTTGACGACAGGTTTGAACACTGAAGCTTTCTTT.